Below are 6 T cell receptor beta chains sequenced from a single sample in a study of T cells in Graves' hyperthyroidism and ophthalmopathy (dated by TCRdb to between 2018 and 2020). The receptor library was made with multiplex PCR. For sequencing, an Illumina HiSeq 2000 was employed. Amplification of TCR beta CDR3 regions was carried out from RNA transcripts. The first round of RT-PCR for the TCR CDR3 was performed with the HTBI primer set and the Qiagen OneStep RT-PCR kit. Clones were called with MiXCR by TCRdb after fastp trimmed the public reads at Q25, and only in-frame beta chains were retained. Here each entry gathers all rows of one CDR3 protein and keeps the most common genes and DNA. The sample table shows 490,000 or so distinct CDR3 sequences, and 20% are seen once. 47% of the sample is in the top ten clones. The sequencing sample was made of blood. The receptor set was obtained from a man aged 40-49 years with Graves' ophthalmopathy.

This clonotype appeared a few times. The rearrangement links TRBV11-2 to TRBJ1-4, with D unclear. The CDR3 loop spans 16 amino acids. V was clipped by 5 bases and J by 3 bases, with 16 bases between them. Germline loops: CDR1 SGHAT, CDR2 FQNNGV. The CDR3, as DNA: TGTGCCAGCAGCCATATTCGACCTTACTCTAATGAAAAACTGTTTTTT. Residues: CASSHIRPYSNEKLFF.

A single count supports this clonotype. The genes are TRBV29-1 and TRBJ2-5, with 15 bases matching TRBD2. The V gene end was trimmed by 7 bases and the J gene end by 6 bases; junction bases not matched to a gene: 9. The CDR3 is 15 residues long. CDR1 SQVTM and CDR2 ANQGSEA come from the germline V gene. The DNA for the CDR3 is TGCAGCGCCACGGGACTAGCGGGAGGTACGAAGACCCAGTACTTC. Amino acid sequence: CSATGLAGGTKTQYF.

This clonotype has at least ten counts. The chain is built from TRBV5-1 and TRBJ1-5; 7 bases are shared with TRBD1. V trimming: 0 bases; J trimming: 4 bases; junction bases outside the gene matches: 1. Germline V CDR1 and CDR2: SGHRS, YFSETQ. The CDR3 covers 14 residues. The DNA for the CDR3 is TGCGCCAGCAGCTTGGAGACAGGGAATCAGCCCCAGCATTTT. Translated, it gives CASSLETGNQPQHF. The full variable domain, completed using reference TRBV5-1 and TRBJ1-5, is KAGVTQTPRYLIKTRGQQVTLSCSPISGHRSVSWYQQTPGQGLQFLFEYFSETQRNKGNFPGRFSGRQFSNSRSEMNVSTLELGDSALYLCASSLETGNQPQHFGDGTRLSIL.

In its sample, this clonotype was seen many times. The chain employs TRBV27 and TRBJ2-5; D may be TRBD2 (5 bases). Germline CDR1 and CDR2: MNHEY and SMNVEV (reference sequence). Trimming left V 5 bases short and J 5 bases short, with 12 bases between. CDR3 length: 13 amino acids. The CDR3 region is CASSRARGETQYF. Written as DNA, the CDR3 is TGTGCCAGCAGTCGAGCCCGAGGGGAGACCCAGTACTTC.

This chain links TRBV3-1 with TRBJ2-1; D is possibly TRBD2 (6 bases). Trimming shortened V by 1 base and J by 5 bases, and 12 bases separated the two germline ends. CDR1 and CDR2 from the germline V gene are LGHDT and YNNKEL (reference sequence). The CDR3 has 15 residues. CDR3 DNA sequence: TGTGCCAGCAGCCAAGGTGGGAGGCAAGACAATGAGCAGTTCTTC. This gives the protein CASSQGGRQDNEQFF.

The V and J genes are TRBV11-2 and TRBJ2-1, with 9 positions matching TRBD2. Germline lookup yields CDR1 SGHAT and CDR2 FQNNGV. The CDR3 spans 18 residues. The J segment lost 8 bases and the V segment lost 0 bases, leaving 14 bases of the junction unmatched. The CDR3 nucleotides are TGTGCCAGCAGCTTAGATACCTTCGGCGGGAGGGCCCTCGATGAGCAGTTCTTC. It translates to CASSLDTFGGRALDEQFF.